This record looks at one T cell receptor beta chain sequence and its context. No antigen is known for it. Other nucleotide sequences in the sample specify the same CDR3. These data originate in a study of shared clonotypes between healthy human individuals. Overall study findings and caveats: Having only a few donors restricted how much genetic and exposure-history diversity was captured. Shared clonotypes: about 5.3% naive CD4, under 4% naive CD8, around 2.2% memory CD4, roughly 0.4% memory CD8.

The data were produced by immunoSEQ multiplex PCR, yet TCRdb's version contains in-frame clones alone and is incomplete. The table shows some 2 million clones, with about 95% occurring only once. Positive CCR7 selection of CD45RO-negative cells yielded the naive CD8 cells, and terminally differentiated effector memory CD45RA+ cells were excluded. Trimming left V 0 bases short and J 4 bases short, with 7 bases between. CDR1 and CDR2 (germline): MNHEY, SMNVEV (reference sequence). The CDR3 spans 13 residues. Sequencing used naive CD8+ T cells sorted from blood. The genes are TRBV27 and TRBJ2-7; D remains ambiguous. This sequence was found in a man aged 18 to 30 in good health. This CDR3 reads CASSLSSRYEQYF. CDR3 sequence (DNA): TGTGCCAGCAGTTTATCGAGCAGGTACGAGCAGTACTTC.